This T cell receptor beta chain was recorded in a study of T cell responses to AZD1222 COVID-19 vaccine. To note about this clone: The target antigen is unknown.

The CDR3 runs to 15 residues. Trimming removed 0 bases at V and 5 bases at J, with 13 bases between. Germline lookup yields CDR1 MNHEY and CDR2 SMNVEV (reference sequence). The data were produced by immunoSEQ multiplex PCR, yet TCRdb's version contains in-frame clones alone and is incomplete. The sample comprises roughly 160,000 clones, 88% of which are singletons, and about 4.5% rests with the top ten. Study-level findings and limits: In the spike-specific TCR repertoire, nearly half reportedly target unmutated variant regions. An increase in Spike-specific TCR breadth and depth was observed after two AZD1222 doses. Along spike, vaccine-associated CD4 TCRs were found throughout, with dominance at 160-218 and 743-854. Donors were mostly white British, more females; clonal diversity possibly underestimated.

This TCR came from an adult who received the AZD1222 COVID-19 vaccine. The genes are TRBV27 and TRBJ1-1; D gene uncertain. This sample comprised peripheral blood, obtained 28 days after the second AZD1222 dose. The CDR3 coding sequence is TGTGCCAGCAGTTTATCACCCGCCCCAAGGACTGAAGCTTTCTTT. It codes for CASSLSPAPRTEAFF.